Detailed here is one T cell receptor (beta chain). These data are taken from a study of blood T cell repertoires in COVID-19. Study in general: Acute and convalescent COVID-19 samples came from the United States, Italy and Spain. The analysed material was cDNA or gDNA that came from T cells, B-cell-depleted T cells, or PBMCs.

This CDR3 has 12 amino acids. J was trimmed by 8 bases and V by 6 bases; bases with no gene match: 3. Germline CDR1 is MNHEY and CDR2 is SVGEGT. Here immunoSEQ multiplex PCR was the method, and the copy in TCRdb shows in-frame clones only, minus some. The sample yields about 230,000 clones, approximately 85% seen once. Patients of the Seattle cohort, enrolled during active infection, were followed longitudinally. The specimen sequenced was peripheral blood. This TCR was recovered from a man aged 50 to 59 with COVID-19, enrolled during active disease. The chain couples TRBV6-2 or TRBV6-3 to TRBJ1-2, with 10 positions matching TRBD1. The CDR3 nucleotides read TGTGCCAGCAGCTGGGACAGGGGAGGCTACACCTTC. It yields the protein CASSWDRGGYTF.